This entry describes one T cell receptor beta chain. Original processing methods: Using reference gene primer amplification, nucleated cell counts were estimated. Data came from immunoSEQ multiplex PCR; TCRdb stores just in-frame clones and leaves some out. V, J and clone size reflect that table, while D and trimming were determined from the DNA. The table includes tens of thousands of clones, 82% detected once. Per the germline V gene, CDR1 is SGHRS and CDR2 is YFSETQ. The V gene lost 0 bases and the J gene lost 0 bases, with 16 bases spanning the gap. The CDR3 consists of 18 residues. This entry belongs to a study of blood T cell repertoires in COVID-19. Study in general: The samples span acute and convalescent COVID-19 from the United States, Italy and Spain. In each case, the material was cDNA or gDNA derived from T cells, B-cell-depleted T cells, or PBMCs.

The chain has TRBV5-1 and TRBJ1-3; D not resolved. Input material: peripheral blood. This sequence was found in a woman aged 55-69 years with acute or convalescent COVID-19. The CDR3 sequence: CASSLGPSGIISGNTIYF. The CDR3 coding sequence is TGCGCCAGCAGCTTGGGCCCCTCGGGTATTATCTCTGGAAACACCATATATTTT.